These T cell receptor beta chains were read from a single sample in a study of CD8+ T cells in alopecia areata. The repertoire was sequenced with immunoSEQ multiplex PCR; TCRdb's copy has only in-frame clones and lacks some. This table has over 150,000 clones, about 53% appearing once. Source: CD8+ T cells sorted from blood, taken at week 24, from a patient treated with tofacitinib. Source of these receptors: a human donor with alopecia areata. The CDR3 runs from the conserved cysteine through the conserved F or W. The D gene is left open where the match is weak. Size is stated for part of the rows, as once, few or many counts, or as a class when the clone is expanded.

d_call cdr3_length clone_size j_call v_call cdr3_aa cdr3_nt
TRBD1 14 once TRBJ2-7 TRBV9 CASSAGTGDYEQYF TGTGCCAGCAGCGCAGGGACAGGGGACTACGAGCAGTACTTC
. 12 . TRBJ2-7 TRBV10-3 CAISETRNEQYF TGTGCCATCAGTGAGACTAGGAACGAGCAGTACTTC
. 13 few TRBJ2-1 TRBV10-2 CASSGGRVDEQFF TGCGCCAGCAGCGGGGGGCGGGTCGATGAGCAGTTCTTC
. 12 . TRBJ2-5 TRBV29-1 CSVLGAQETQYF TGCAGCGTTCTTGGGGCACAAGAGACCCAGTACTTC
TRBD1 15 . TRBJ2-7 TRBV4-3 CASSQDGTGVDEQYF TGCGCCAGCAGCCAAGATGGAACAGGGGTCGACGAGCAGTACTTC
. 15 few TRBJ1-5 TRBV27 CASSSLGEFNQPQHF TGTGCCAGCAGTTCCCTAGGGGAATTCAATCAGCCCCAGCATTTT
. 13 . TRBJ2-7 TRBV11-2 CASSLMTGYEQYF TGTGCCAGCAGCTTAATGACGGGGTACGAGCAGTACTTC
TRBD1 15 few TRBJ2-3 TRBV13 CASSLGTGKLDTQYF TGTGCCAGCAGCTTGGGGACAGGGAAATTGGATACGCAGTATTTT
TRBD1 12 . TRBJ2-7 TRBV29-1 CSVGTGAYEQYF TGCAGCGTCGGGACAGGGGCCTACGAGCAGTACTTC
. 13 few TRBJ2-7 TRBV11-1 CASSTDESYEQYF TGTGCCAGCAGCACGGACGAATCCTACGAGCAGTACTTC
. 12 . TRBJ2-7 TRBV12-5 CASGSITYEQYF TGTGCTAGTGGTTCCATAACCTACGAGCAGTACTTC
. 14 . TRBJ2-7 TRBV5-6 CASSFGAGTYEQYF .
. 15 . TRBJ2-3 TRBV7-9 CASSLGSTPSDTQYF TGTGCCAGCAGCTTAGGATCCACACCCAGTGATACGCAGTATTTT
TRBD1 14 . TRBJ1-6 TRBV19 CASSGGQGDSPLHF TGTGCCAGTAGTGGGGGACAGGGGGACTCACCCCTCCACTTT
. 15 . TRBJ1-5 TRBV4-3 CASSQGGGSNQPQHF TGCGCCAGCAGCCAGGGGGGGGGTTCTAATCAGCCCCAGCATTTT
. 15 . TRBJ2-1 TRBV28 CASSSTGHSYNEQFF TGTGCCAGCAGTTCGACAGGACACTCCTACAATGAGCAGTTCTTC
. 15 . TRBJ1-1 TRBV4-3 CASSQLGGMNTEAFF TGCGCCAGCAGCCAACTGGGGGGAATGAACACTGAAGCTTTCTTT
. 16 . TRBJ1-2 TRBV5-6 CASSLWFGTDSYGYTF TGTGCCAGCAGCTTGTGGTTCGGGACGGATTCCTATGGCTACACCTTC
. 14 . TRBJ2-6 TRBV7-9 CASSFGSGANVLTF TGTGCCAGCAGCTTCGGGTCTGGGGCCAACGTCCTGACTTTC
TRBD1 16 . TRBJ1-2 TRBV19 CASSITGTGKNYGYTF TGTGCCAGTAGTATCACCGGGACAGGGAAGAACTATGGCTACACCTTC
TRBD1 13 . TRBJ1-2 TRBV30 CAWSPGQGGGYTF TGTGCCTGGAGCCCCGGACAGGGAGGGGGCTACACCTTC
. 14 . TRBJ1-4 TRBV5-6 CASSFVQLPEKLFF TGTGCCAGCAGCTTTGTACAGCTTCCTGAAAAACTGTTTTTT
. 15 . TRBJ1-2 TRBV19 CASTPGPNTNYGYTF TGTGCCAGTACCCCGGGACCCAATACTAACTATGGCTACACCTTC
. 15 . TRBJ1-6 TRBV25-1 CASPNADSDNSPLHF TGTGCCAGCCCAAATGCGGACAGCGATAATTCACCCCTCCACTTT
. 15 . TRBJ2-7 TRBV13 CASSLAQVLSYEQYF TGTGCCAGCAGCTTAGCACAGGTCCTCTCCTACGAGCAGTACTTC
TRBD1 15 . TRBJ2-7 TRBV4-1 CASSITGQGGNEQYF TGCGCCAGCAGCATAACCGGACAGGGGGGAAACGAGCAGTACTTC
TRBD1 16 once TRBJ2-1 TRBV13 CASSSPGTGVVDEQFF TGTGCCAGCAGCTCACCGGGGACAGGGGTAGTAGATGAGCAGTTCTTC
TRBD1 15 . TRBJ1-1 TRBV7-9 CASSLNDRVDTEAFF TGTGCCAGCAGCCTCAACGACAGGGTGGACACTGAAGCTTTCTTT
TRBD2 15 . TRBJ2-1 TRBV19 CASSIVGPAGVLWFF TGTGCCAGTAGTATCGTGGGTCCCGCGGGGGTTCTGTGGTTCTTC
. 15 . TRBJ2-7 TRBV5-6 CASSLASAAYYEQYF TGTGCCAGCAGCTTGGCATCAGCAGCCTACTACGAGCAGTACTTC
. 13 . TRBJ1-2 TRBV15 CATSRDPPRGYTF TGTGCCACCAGCAGAGATCCGCCCCGTGGCTACACCTTC
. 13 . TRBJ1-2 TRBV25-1 CASSEKAGYGYTF TGTGCCAGCAGTGAAAAGGCCGGCTATGGCTACACCTTC
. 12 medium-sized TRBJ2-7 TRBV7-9 CASSLGAYEQYF TGTGCCAGCAGCTTAGGGGCCTACGAGCAGTACTTC
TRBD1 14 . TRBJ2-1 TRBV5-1 CASSPGQGEDEQFF TGCGCCAGCAGCCCTGGACAGGGGGAGGATGAGCAGTTCTTC
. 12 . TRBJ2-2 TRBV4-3 CASSQDTGELFF TGCGCCAGCAGCCAAGATACCGGGGAGCTGTTTTTT
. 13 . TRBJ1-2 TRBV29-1 CSVEAGQNYGYTF TGCAGCGTTGAGGCAGGGCAAAACTATGGCTACACCTTC
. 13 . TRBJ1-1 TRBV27 CASGVTVNTEAFF TGTGCCAGCGGAGTGACAGTGAACACTGAAGCTTTCTTT
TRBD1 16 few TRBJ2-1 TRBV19 CASSIGTGGGYNEQFF TGTGCCAGTAGTATAGGGACAGGGGGCGGATACAATGAGCAGTTCTTC
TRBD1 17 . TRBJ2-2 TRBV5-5 CASSAYPGQGVLGELFF TGTGCCAGCAGCGCTTACCCGGGACAGGGGGTTTTAGGGGAGCTGTTTTTT
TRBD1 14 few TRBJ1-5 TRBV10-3 CAISSDRAGQPQHF TGTGCCATCAGCTCAGACAGGGCAGGTCAGCCCCAGCATTTT
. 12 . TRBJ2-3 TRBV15 CATSSSEDTQYF TGTGCCACCAGCTCCTCGGAGGATACGCAGTATTTT
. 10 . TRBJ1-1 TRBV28 CASSQSEAFF TGTGCCAGCTCCCAGTCTGAAGCTTTCTTT
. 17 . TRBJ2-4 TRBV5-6 CASSLPSAGSGKNIQYF TGTGCCAGCAGCTTGCCGTCAGCAGGATCGGGCAAAAACATTCAGTACTTC
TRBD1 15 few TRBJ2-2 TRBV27 CASSEQGADTGELFF TGTGCCAGCAGTGAACAGGGGGCGGATACCGGGGAGCTGTTTTTT
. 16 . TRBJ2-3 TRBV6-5 CASSYSAGETPLTQYF TGTGCCAGCAGTTACTCGGCAGGGGAAACCCCCCTTACGCAGTATTTT